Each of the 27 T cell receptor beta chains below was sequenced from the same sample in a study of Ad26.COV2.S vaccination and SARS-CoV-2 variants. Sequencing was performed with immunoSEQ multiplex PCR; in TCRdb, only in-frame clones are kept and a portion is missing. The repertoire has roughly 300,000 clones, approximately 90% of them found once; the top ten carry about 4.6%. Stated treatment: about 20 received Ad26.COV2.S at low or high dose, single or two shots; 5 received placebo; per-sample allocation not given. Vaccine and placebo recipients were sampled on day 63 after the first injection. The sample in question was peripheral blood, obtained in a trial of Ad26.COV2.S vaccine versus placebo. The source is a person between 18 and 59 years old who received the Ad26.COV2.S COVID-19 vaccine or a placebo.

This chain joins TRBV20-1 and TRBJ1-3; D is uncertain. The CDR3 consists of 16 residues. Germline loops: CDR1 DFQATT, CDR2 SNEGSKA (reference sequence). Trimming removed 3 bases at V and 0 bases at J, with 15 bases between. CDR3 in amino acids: CSASPSKSGSGNTIYF. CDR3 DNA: TGCAGTGCTAGTCCCTCGAAGAGTGGCTCTGGAAACACCATATATTTT.

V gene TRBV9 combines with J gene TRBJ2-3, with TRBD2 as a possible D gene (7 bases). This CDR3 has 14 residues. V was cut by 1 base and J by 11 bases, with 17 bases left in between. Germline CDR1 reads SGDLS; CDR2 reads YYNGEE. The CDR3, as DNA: TGTGCCAGCAGCGTACCCGAACCGGGGGGCAGGCAGTATTTT. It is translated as CASSVPEPGGRQYF. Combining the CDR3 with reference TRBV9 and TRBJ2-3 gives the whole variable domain DSGVTQTPKHLITATGQRVTLRCSPRSGDLSVYWYQQSLDQGLQFLIQYYNGEERAKGNILERFSAQQFPDLHSELNLSSLELGDSALYFCASSVPEPGGRQYFGPGTRLTVL.

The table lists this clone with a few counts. CDR3 amino acids: CASSSGTGDTDTQYF. Here the CDR3 DNA reads TGTGCCAGCAGTTCAGGGACAGGGGACACAGATACGCAGTATTTT. The genes are TRBV28 and TRBJ2-3, with 10 bases identical to TRBD1. CDR1 and CDR2 (germline): MDHEN, SYDVKM. J was trimmed by 2 bases and V by 4 bases; bases with no gene match: 3. The CDR3 extends over 15 amino acids.

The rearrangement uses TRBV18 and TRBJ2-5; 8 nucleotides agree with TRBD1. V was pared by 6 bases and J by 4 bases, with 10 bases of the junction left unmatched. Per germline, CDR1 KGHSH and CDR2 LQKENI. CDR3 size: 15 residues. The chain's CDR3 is CASSQIRGPRETQYF. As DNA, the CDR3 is TGTGCCAGCTCTCAGATCAGGGGGCCCCGAGAGACCCAGTACTTC.

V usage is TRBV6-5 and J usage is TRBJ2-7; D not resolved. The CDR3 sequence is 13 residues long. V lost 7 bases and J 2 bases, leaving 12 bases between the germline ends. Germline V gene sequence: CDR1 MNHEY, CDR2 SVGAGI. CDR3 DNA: TGTGCCAGCACCAGAGACGGAGCCTACGAGCAGTACTTC. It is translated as CASTRDGAYEQYF.

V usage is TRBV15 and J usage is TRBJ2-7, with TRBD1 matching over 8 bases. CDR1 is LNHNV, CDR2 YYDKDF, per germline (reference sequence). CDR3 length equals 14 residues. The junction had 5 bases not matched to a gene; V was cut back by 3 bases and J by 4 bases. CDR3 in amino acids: CATSSGQGAYEQYF. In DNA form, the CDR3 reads TGTGCCACCAGCAGTGGTCAGGGGGCTTACGAGCAGTACTTC.

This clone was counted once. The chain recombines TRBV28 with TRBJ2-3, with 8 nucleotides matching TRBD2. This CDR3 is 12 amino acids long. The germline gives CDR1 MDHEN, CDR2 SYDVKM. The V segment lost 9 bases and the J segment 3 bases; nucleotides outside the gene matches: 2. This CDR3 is CASTGGTDTQYF. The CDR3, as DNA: TGTGCCAGTACGGGGGGGACAGATACGCAGTATTTT.

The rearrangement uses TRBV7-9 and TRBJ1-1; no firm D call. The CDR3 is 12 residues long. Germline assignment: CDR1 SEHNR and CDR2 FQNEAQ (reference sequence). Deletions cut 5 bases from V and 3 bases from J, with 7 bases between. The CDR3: CASSRDYTEAFF. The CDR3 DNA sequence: TGTGCCAGCAGCAGAGATTACACTGAAGCTTTCTTT.

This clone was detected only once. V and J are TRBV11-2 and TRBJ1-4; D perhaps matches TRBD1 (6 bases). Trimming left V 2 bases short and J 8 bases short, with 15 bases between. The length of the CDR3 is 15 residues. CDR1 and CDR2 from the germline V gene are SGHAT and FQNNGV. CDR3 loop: CASSLNAGGREKLFF. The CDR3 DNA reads TGTGCCAGCAGCTTAAACGCCGGGGGCCGGGAAAAACTGTTTTTT.

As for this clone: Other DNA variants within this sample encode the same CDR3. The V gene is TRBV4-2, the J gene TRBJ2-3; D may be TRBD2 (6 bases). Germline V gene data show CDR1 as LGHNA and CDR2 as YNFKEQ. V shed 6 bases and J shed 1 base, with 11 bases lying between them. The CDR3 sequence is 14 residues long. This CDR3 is CASSQGLRTDTQYF. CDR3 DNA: TGTGCCAGCAGTCAGGGACTCCGCACAGATACGCAGTATTTT.

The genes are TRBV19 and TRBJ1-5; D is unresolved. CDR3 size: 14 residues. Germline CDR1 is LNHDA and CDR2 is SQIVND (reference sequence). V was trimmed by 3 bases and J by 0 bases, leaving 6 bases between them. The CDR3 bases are TGTGCCAGTAGTATTGGACTTAGCAATCAGCCCCAGCATTTT. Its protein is CASSIGLSNQPQHF. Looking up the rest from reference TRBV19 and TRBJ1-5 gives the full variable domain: DGGITQSPKYLFRKEGQNVTLSCEQNLNHDAMYWYRQDPGQGLRLIYYSQIVNDFQKGDIAEGYSVSREKKESFPLTVTSAQKNPTAFYLCASSIGLSNQPQHFGDGTRLSIL.

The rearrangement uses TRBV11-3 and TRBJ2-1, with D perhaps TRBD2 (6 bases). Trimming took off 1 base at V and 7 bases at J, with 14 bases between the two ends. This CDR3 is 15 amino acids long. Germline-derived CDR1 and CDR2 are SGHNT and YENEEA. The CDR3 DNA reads TGTGCCAGCAGCTTAGGAGGAGGGTCAAGGAATGAGCAGTTCTTC. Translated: CASSLGGGSRNEQFF.

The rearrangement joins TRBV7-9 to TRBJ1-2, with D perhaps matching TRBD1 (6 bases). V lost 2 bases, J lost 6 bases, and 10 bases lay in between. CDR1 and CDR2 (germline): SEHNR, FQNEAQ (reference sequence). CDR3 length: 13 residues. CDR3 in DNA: TGTGCCAGCAGCTTACAGGGGATTGATGGCTACACCTTC. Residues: CASSLQGIDGYTF.

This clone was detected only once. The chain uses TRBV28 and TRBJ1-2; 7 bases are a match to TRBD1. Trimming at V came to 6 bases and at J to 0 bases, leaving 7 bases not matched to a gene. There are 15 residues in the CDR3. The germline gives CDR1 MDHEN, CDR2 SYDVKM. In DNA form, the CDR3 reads TGTGCCAGCAGCGGAGGGACAGCCGCTAACTATGGCTACACCTTC. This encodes CASSGGTAANYGYTF.

The chain's CDR3 is CASSPGGMTEAFF. CDR3 DNA: TGTGCCAGCAGTCCAGGGGGCATGACTGAAGCTTTCTTT. The chain couples TRBV14 to TRBJ1-1; 8 nucleotides agree with TRBD1. Trimming at V came to 6 bases and at J to 5 bases, leaving 5 bases not matched to a gene. Looked up from germline, CDR1 is SGHDN and CDR2 is FVKESK. The CDR3 is 13 amino acids.

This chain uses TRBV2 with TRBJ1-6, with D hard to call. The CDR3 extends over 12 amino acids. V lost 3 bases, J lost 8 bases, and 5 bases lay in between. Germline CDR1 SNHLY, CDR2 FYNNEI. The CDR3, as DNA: TGTGCCAGCAGTGATGGGGATTCACCCCTCCACTTT. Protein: CASSDGDSPLHF.

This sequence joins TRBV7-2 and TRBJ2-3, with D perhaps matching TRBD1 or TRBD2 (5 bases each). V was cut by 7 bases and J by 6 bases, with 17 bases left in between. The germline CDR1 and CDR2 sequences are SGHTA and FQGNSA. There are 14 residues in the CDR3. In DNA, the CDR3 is TGTGCCAGCAAGCCTTCCAGAGGGGTTGATACGCAGTATTTT. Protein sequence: CASKPSRGVDTQYF.

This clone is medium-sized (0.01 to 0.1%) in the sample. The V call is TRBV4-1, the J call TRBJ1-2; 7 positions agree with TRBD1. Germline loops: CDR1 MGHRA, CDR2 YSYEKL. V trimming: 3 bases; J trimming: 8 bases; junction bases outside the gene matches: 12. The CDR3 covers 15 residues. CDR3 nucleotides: TGCGCCAGCAGCCATTCCCCCGGGACAGAGACCGGCTACACCTTC. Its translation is CASSHSPGTETGYTF.

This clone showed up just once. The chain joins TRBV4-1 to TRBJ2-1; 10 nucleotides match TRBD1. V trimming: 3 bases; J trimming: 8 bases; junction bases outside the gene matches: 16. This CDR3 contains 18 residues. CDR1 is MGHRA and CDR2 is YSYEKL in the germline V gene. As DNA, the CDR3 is TGCGCCAGCAGCCACTTTCTTCCCCGGACAGGGGGTAGCTATGAGCAGTTCTTC. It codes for CASSHFLPRTGGSYEQFF.

The CDR3 here is CASSPQGRSRNTEAFF. CDR3 DNA sequence: TGTGCCAGCTCACCACAGGGCAGGTCCCGGAACACTGAAGCTTTCTTT. The gene calls are TRBV18 and TRBJ1-1; no firm D call. This CDR3 comprises 16 residues. Germline CDR1 and CDR2: KGHSH and LQKENI. Trimming cost V 1 base and J 1 base, with 13 bases left between them.

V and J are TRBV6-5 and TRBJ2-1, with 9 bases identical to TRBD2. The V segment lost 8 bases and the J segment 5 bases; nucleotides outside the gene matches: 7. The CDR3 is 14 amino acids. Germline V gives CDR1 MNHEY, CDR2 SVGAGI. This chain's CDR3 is CASAETSGHNEQFF. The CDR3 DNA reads TGTGCCAGCGCCGAGACTAGCGGCCACAATGAGCAGTTCTTC.

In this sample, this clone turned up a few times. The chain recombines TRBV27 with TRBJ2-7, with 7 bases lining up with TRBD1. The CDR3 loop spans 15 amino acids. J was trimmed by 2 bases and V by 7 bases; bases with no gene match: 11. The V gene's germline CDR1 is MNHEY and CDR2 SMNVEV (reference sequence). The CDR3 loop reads CASKKGQSPTYEQYF. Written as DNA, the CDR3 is TGTGCCAGCAAAAAGGGACAGAGTCCCACCTACGAGCAGTACTTC.

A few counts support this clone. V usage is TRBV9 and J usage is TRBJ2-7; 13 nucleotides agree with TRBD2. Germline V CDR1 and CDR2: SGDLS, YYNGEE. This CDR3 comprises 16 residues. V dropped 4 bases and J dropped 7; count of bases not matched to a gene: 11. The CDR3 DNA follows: TGTGCCAGCAGCCCCCGGACTAGCGGGAGTTCGAGTGAGCAGTACTTC. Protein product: CASSPRTSGSSSEQYF. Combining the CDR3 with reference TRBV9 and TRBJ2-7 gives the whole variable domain DSGVTQTPKHLITATGQRVTLRCSPRSGDLSVYWYQQSLDQGLQFLIQYYNGEERAKGNILERFSAQQFPDLHSELNLSSLELGDSALYFCASSPRTSGSSSEQYFGPGTRLTVT.

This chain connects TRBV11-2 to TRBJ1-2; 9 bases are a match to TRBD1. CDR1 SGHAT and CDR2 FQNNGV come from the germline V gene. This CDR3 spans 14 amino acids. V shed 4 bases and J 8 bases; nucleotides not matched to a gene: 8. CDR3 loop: CASSSNRDRVGYTF. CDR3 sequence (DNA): TGTGCCAGCAGCTCAAACCGGGACAGGGTCGGCTACACCTTC.

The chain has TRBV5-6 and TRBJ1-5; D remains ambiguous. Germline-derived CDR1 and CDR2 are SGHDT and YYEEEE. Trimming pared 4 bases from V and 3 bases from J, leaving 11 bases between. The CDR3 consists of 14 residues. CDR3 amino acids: CASSVLGFNQPQHF. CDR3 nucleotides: TGTGCCAGCAGCGTGCTGGGTTTCAATCAGCCCCAGCATTTT.

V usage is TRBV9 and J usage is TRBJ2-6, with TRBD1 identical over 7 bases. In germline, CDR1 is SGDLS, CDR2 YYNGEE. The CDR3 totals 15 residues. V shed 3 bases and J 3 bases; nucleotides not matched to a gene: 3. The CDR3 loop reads CASSAGTVGANVLTF. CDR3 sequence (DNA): TGTGCCAGCAGCGCAGGGACAGTTGGGGCCAACGTCCTGACTTTC.

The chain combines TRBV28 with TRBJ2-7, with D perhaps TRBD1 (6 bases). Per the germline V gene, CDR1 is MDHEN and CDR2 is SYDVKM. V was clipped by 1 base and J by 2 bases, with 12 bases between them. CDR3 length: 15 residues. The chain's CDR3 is CASSLSGTKAYEQYF. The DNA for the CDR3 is TGTGCCAGCAGTTTATCCGGGACAAAAGCCTACGAGCAGTACTTC.